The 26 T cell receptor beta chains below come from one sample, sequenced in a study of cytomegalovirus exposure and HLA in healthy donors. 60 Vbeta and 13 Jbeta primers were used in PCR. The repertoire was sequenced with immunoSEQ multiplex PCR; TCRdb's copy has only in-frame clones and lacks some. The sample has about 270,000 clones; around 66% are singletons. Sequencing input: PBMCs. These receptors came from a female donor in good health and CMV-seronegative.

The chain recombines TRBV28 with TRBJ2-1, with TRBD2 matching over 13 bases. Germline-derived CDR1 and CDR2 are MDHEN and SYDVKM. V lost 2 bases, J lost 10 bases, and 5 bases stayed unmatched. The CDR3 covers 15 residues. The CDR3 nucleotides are TGTGCCAGCAGTTTAGGGACTAGCGGGGATCGGGAGCAGTTCTTC. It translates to CASSLGTSGDREQFF.

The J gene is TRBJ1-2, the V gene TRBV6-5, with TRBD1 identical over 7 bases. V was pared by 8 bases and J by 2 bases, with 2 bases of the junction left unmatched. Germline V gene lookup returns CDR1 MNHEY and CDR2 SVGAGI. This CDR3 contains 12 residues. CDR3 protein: CASHRGNYGYTF. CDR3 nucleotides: TGTGCCAGCCACAGGGGCAACTATGGCTACACCTTC.

The CDR3 loop reads CASSFGSTGELFF. CDR3 bases: TGTGCCAGCAGCTTCGGGAGCACCGGGGAGCTGTTTTTT. This chain uses TRBV7-3 with TRBJ2-2, with D maybe TRBD2 (6 bases). V dropped 3 bases and J dropped 4 bases, with 6 bases sitting between them. The CDR3 loop spans 13 amino acids. From germline, CDR1 is SGHTA and CDR2 FQGTGA.

CDR3 nucleotide sequence: TGCGCCAGCAGCCCATGGACTAGCGGGAGCAATGAGCAGTTCTTC. Its translation: CASSPWTSGSNEQFF. The rearrangement uses TRBV5-1 and TRBJ2-1; 13 bases map to TRBD2. Germline V gene data show CDR1 as SGHRS and CDR2 as YFSETQ. This CDR3 contains 15 residues. Trimming took 4 bases from V and 6 from J; bases not matched to a gene: 4.

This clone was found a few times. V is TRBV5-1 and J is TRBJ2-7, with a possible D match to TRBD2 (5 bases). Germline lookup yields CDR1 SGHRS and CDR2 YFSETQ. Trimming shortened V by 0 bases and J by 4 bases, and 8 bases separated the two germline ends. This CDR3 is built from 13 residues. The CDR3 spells CASSLEGEYEQYF. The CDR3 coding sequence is TGCGCCAGCAGCTTGGAGGGAGAATACGAGCAGTACTTC.

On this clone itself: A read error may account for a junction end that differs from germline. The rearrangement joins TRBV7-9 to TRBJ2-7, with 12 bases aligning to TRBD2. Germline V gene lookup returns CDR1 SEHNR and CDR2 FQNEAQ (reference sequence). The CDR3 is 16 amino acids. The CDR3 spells CSSSLRLAGEQREQYF. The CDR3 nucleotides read TGTTCCAGCAGCTTGAGACTAGCGGGAGAGCAGCGGGAGCAGTACTTC.

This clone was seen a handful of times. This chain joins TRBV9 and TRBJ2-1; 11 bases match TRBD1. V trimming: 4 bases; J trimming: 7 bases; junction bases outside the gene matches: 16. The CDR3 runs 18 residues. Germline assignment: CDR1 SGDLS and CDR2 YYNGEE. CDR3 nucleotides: TGTGCCAGCAGCCCCCGTACCCGACGGACAGGGGGCAGAAATGAGCAGTTCTTC. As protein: CASSPRTRRTGGRNEQFF.

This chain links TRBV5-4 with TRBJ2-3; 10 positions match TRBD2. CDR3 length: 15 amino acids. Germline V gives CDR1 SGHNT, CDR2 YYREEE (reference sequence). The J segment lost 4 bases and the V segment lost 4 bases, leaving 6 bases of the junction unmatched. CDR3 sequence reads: CASSRGAGGADTQYF. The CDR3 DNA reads TGTGCCAGCAGCCGCGGAGCGGGAGGGGCAGATACGCAGTATTTT.

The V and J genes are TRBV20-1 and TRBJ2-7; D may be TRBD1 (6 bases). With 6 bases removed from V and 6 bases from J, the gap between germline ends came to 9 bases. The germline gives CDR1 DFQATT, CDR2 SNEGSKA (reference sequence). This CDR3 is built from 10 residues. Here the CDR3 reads CSATGTEQYF. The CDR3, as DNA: TGCAGTGCCACAGGGACCGAGCAGTACTTC.

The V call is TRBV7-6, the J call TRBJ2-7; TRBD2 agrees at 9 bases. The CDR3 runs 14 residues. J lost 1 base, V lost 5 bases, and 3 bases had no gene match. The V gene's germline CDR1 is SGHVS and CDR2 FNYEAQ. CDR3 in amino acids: CASSTSGPSYEQYF. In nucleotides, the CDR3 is TGTGCCAGCAGCACTAGCGGGCCATCCTACGAGCAGTACTTC.

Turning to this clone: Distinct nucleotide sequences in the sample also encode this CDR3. CDR3 in amino acids: CASSFRLAADNEQFF. The CDR3 DNA follows: TGCGCCAGCAGCTTTAGACTAGCCGCCGACAATGAGCAGTTCTTC. The genes are TRBV5-1 and TRBJ2-1; TRBD2 aligns across 7 bases. V lost 2 bases and J lost 5; bases outside the gene matches: 7. Germline V gene sequence: CDR1 SGHRS, CDR2 YFSETQ. The CDR3 contains 15 residues.

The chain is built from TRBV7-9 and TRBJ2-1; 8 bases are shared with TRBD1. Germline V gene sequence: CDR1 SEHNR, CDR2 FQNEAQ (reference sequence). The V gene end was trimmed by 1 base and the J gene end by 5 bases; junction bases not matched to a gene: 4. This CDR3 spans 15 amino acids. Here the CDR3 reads CASSLGQGSDNEQFF. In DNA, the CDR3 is TGTGCCAGCAGCTTAGGACAGGGGTCGGACAATGAGCAGTTCTTC.

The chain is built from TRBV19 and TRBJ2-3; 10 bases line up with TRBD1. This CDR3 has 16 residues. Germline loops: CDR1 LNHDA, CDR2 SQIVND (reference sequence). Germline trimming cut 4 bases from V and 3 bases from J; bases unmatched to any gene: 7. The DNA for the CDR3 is TGTGCCAGTAGTACTTTCGGACAGGGGGGTACAGATACGCAGTATTTT. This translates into CASSTFGQGGTDTQYF.

CDR3 sequence reads: CASSLEWSRDEQYF. In DNA, the CDR3 is TGTGCCAGCAGCTTAGAGTGGTCGCGGGACGAGCAGTACTTC. The chain uses TRBV11-1 and TRBJ2-7, with D perhaps TRBD2 (5 bases). V dropped 1 base and J dropped 5 bases, with 12 bases sitting between them. The CDR3 covers 14 residues. Germline V lookup: CDR1 SGHAT, CDR2 FQDESV (reference sequence).

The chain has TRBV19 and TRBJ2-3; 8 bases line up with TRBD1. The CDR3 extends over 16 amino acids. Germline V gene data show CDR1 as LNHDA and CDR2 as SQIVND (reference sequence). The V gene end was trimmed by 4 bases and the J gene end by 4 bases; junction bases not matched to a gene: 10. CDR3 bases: TGTGCCAGTAGTAGACAGGGGTCTTGGTTGGCAGATACGCAGTATTTT. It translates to CASSRQGSWLADTQYF.

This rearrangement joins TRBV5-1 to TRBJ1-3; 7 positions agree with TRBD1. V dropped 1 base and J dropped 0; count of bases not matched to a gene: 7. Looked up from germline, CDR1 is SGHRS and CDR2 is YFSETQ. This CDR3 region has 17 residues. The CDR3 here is CASSLLPRTGSGNTIYF. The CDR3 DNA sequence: TGCGCCAGCAGCTTGCTACCACGGACAGGCTCTGGAAACACCATATATTTT.

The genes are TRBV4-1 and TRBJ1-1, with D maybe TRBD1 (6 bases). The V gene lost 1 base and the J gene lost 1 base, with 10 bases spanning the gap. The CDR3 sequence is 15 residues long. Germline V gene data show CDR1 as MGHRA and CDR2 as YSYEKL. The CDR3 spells CASSQGQVENTEAFF. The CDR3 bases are TGCGCCAGCAGCCAAGGACAGGTGGAGAACACTGAAGCTTTCTTT.

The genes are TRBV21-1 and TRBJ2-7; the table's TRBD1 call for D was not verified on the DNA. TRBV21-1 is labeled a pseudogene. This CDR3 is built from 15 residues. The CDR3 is CARKIGQGASYEQYF. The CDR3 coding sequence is TGTGCCAGAAAAATAGGACAGGGGGCCTCCTACGAGCAGTACTTC.

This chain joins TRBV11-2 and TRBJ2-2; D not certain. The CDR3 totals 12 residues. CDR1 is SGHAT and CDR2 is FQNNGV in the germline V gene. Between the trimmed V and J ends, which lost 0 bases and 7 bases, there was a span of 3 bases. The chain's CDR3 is CASSLDHGELFF. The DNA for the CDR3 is TGTGCCAGCAGCTTAGATCACGGGGAGCTGTTTTTT.

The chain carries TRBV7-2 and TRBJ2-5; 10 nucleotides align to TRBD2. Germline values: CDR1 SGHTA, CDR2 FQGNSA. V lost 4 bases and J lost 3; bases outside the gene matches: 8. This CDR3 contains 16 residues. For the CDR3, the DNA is TGTGCCAGCAGCTCTCCGGGACTAGCGTCCAAAGAGACCCAGTACTTC. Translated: CASSSPGLASKETQYF.

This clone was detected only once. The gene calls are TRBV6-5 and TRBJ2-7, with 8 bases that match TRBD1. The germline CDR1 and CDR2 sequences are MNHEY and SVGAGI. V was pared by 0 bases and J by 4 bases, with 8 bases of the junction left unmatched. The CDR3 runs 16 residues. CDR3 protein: CASSYSPVTGDYEQYF. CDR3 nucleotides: TGTGCCAGCAGTTACTCGCCCGTGACAGGGGATTACGAGCAGTACTTC.

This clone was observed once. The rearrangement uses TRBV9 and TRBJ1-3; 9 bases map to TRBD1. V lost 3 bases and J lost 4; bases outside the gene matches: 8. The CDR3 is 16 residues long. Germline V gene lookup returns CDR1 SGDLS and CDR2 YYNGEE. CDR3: CASSAGQGGSGNTIYF. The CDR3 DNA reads TGTGCCAGCAGCGCGGGACAGGGAGGATCGGGAAACACCATATATTTT. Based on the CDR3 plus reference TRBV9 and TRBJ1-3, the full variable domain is DSGVTQTPKHLITATGQRVTLRCSPRSGDLSVYWYQQSLDQGLQFLIQYYNGEERAKGNILERFSAQQFPDLHSELNLSSLELGDSALYFCASSAGQGGSGNTIYFGEGSWLTVV.

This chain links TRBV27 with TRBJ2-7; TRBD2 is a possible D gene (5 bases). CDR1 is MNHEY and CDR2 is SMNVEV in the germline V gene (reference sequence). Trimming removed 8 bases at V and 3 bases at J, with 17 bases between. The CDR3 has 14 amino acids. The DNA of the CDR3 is TGTGCCAGCGGTAGCCTTTTTCGGGGCTACGAGCAGTACTTC. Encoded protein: CASGSLFRGYEQYF.

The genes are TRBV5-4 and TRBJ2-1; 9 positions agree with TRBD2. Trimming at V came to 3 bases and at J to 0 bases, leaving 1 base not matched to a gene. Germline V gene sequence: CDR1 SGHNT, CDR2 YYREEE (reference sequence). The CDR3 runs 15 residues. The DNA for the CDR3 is TGTGCCAGCAGCTATAGCGGGAGCTCCTACAATGAGCAGTTCTTC. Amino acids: CASSYSGSSYNEQFF.

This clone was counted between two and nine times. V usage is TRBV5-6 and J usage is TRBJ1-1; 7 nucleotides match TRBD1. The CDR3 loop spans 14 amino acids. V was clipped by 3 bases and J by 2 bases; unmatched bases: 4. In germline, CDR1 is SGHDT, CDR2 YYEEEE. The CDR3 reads CASSYGTDNTEAFF. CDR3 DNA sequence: TGTGCCAGCAGCTACGGGACAGACAACACTGAAGCTTTCTTT.

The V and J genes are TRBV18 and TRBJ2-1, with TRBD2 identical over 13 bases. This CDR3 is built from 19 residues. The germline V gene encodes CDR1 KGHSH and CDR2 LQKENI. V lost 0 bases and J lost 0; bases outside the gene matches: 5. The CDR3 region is CASSPPTSGRTFSYNEQFF. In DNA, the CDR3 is TGTGCCAGCTCACCACCGACTAGCGGGAGGACCTTCTCCTACAATGAGCAGTTCTTC.